One T cell receptor beta chain is described in this entry. Its antigen is not known. Repertoires were generated with immunoSEQ multiplex PCR, while TCRdb's copy carries only in-frame clones and drops some. The table lists tens of thousands of clones, approximately 92% of them singletons. Among the roughly 120 subjects of the validation cohort, separate from the 666-subject first cohort, were the donors. This sample was included in a study of cytomegalovirus exposure and HLA in healthy donors. Broader study findings: Cytomegalovirus-associated TCR beta chains were listed, numbering 164. Subsequent analysis showed first-cohort TCR clusters tending to co-occur in some 120 validation repertoires. With high specificity and sensitivity, the classifier reportedly diagnosed cytomegalovirus status.

The CDR3 consists of 13 residues. Germline CDR1 SGHTA, CDR2 FQGNSA. V was clipped by 5 bases and J by 5 bases, with 12 bases between them. This TCR derives from a man younger than 30 in good health and CMV-seronegative. Sequenced: PBMCs. The rearrangement links TRBV7-2 to TRBJ2-5; D is possibly TRBD1 (6 bases). The CDR3 loop reads CASSLGTLETQYF. CDR3 DNA: TGTGCCAGCAGCCTCGGGACATTGGAGACCCAGTACTTC.